Listed below are T cell receptor beta chains from one sample, sequenced in a study of Graves' ophthalmopathy and Graves' hyperthyroidism. TCRdb processed the multiplex PCR reads anew with MiXCR; each CDR3 protein has one entry. Seen here are 500,000 to 700,000 distinct CDR3 sequences, about 35% observed once, and the top ten hold over 3.5%. The sample was peripheral blood or thyroid tissue (not recorded which). The receptors here all came from an adult man with Graves' hyperthyroidism. Both conserved end residues are part of each CDR3. The order of the fields is V gene, clone size, J gene, D gene, CDR3 protein, CDR3 DNA. The D gene is left open where the match is weak. The size field is filled for only some rows; it gives once, few, many or a size class.

V gene: TRBV10-3
clone size: few
J gene: TRBJ2-3
D gene: .
CDR3 protein: CAISEQGPHPDTQYF
CDR3 DNA: TGTGCCATCAGTGAACAGGGACCCCATCCAGATACGCAGTATTTT

V gene: TRBV25-1
clone size: .
J gene: TRBJ2-2
D gene: TRBD1
CDR3 protein: CACSATDREPGELFF
CDR3 DNA: TGTGCCTGCAGTGCTACGGACAGGGAGCCCGGGGAGCTGTTTTTT

V gene: TRBV5-1
clone size: many
J gene: TRBJ1-2
D gene: .
CDR3 protein: CASSLGPARANYGYTF
CDR3 DNA: TGCGCCAGCAGCTTGGGGCCTGCGCGAGCGAACTATGGCTACACCTTC

V gene: TRBV10-3
clone size: .
J gene: TRBJ1-1
D gene: .
CDR3 protein: CAIKRNHMNTEAFF
CDR3 DNA: TGTGCCATCAAGCGGAATCACATGAACACTGAAGCTTTCTTT

V gene: TRBV15
clone size: many
J gene: TRBJ1-2
D gene: .
CDR3 protein: CATSEGDYGYTF
CDR3 DNA: TGTGCCACCAGCGAGGGTGACTATGGCTACACCTTC

V gene: TRBV6-5
clone size: once
J gene: TRBJ2-2
D gene: TRBD2
CDR3 protein: CASSQDREDTGELFF
CDR3 DNA: TGTGCCAGCAGTCAGGACCGGGAGGACACCGGGGAGCTGTTTTTT

V gene: TRBV20-1
clone size: .
J gene: TRBJ2-7
D gene: .
CDR3 protein: CSAREPGRVEQYF
CDR3 DNA: TGCAGTGCTAGAGAGCCAGGGAGAGTTGAGCAGTACTTC

V gene: TRBV19
clone size: many
J gene: TRBJ1-5
D gene: TRBD1
CDR3 protein: CASSPLDRVGFQPQHF
CDR3 DNA: TGTGCCAGTAGTCCCCTGGACAGGGTGGGCTTTCAGCCCCAGCATTTT

V gene: TRBV24-1
clone size: .
J gene: TRBJ1-5
D gene: TRBD1
CDR3 protein: CATGDPRTGLPQHF
CDR3 DNA: TGCGCCACCGGTGACCCCAGGACAGGGCTGCCCCAGCATTTT

V gene: TRBV7-9
clone size: few
J gene: TRBJ1-6
D gene: .
CDR3 protein: CASSFRGADSPLHF
CDR3 DNA: TGTGCCAGCAGCTTCAGAGGGGCCGATTCACCCCTCCACTTT

V gene: TRBV6-5
clone size: many
J gene: TRBJ1-6
D gene: TRBD1
CDR3 protein: CASSYNTGVSSPLHF
CDR3 DNA: TGTGCCAGCAGTTACAATACAGGGGTCAGTTCACCCCTCCACTTT

V gene: TRBV15
clone size: .
J gene: TRBJ1-4
D gene: .
CDR3 protein: CATSRAKPGDDEKLFF
CDR3 DNA: TGTGCCACAAGCAGAGCAAAGCCCGGGGATGATGAAAAACTGTTTTTT

V gene: TRBV9
clone size: few
J gene: TRBJ2-1
D gene: TRBD1
CDR3 protein: CASSVGQGNEQFF
CDR3 DNA: TGTGCCAGCAGCGTGGGACAGGGAAATGAGCAGTTCTTC